Listed below are T cell receptor beta chains from one sample, sequenced in a study of shared clonotypes between healthy human individuals. Only in-frame clones appear in the TCRdb table, and some are missing; sequencing was by immunoSEQ multiplex PCR. The data show approximately 500,000 clones, with approximately 78% seen just once and about 12% held by the top ten. Sequencing input: PBMCs. The receptors stem from a woman between 40 and 50 years old in good health. Some clones in this sample may be carry-over from other donors' samples. CDR3s include the opening cysteine and the closing phenylalanine or tryptophan. A D gene is named only where the DNA matches it firmly. The listing skips clone size in some rows; elsewhere it reads once, few, many or a size class.

d_call: NA; v_call: TRBV6-6; clone_size: NA; j_call: TRBJ1-2; cdr3_nt: TGTGCCAGCAGGCACACCGGGACTTCTAACTATGGCTACACCTTC; cdr3_aa: CASRHTGTSNYGYTF
d_call: NA; v_call: TRBV5-4; clone_size: few; j_call: TRBJ2-7; cdr3_nt: TGTGCCAGCAGCCCCGGGGAGTTTGCCTCCGAGCAGTACTTC; cdr3_aa: CASSPGEFASEQYF
d_call: TRBD2; v_call: TRBV11-2; clone_size: NA; j_call: TRBJ2-1; cdr3_nt: TGTGCCAGCAGCCGAACCGCCCCACGACTAGCGGGAGGGTACAATGAGCAGTTCTTC; cdr3_aa: CASSRTAPRLAGGYNEQFF
d_call: NA; v_call: TRBV27; clone_size: NA; j_call: TRBJ1-5; cdr3_nt: TGTGCCACCGCCGGAACCGGGGGACAGCCCCAGCATTTT; cdr3_aa: CATAGTGGQPQHF
d_call: TRBD2; v_call: TRBV5-1; clone_size: NA; j_call: TRBJ2-1; cdr3_nt: TGCGCCAGCAGCTTGTTTACTAGCGGGAGCAATGAGCAGTTCTTC; cdr3_aa: CASSLFTSGSNEQFF
d_call: TRBD1; v_call: TRBV5-1; clone_size: few; j_call: TRBJ1-5; cdr3_nt: TGCGCCAGCAGCTTGACCACAGGGGATAATCAGCCCCAGCATTTT; cdr3_aa: CASSLTTGDNQPQHF
d_call: NA; v_call: TRBV6-6; clone_size: NA; j_call: TRBJ2-1; cdr3_nt: TGTGCCAGCAGCCTCCAGGGGAACCCAATGGGTGAGCAGTTCTTC; cdr3_aa: CASSLQGNPMGEQFF
d_call: NA; v_call: TRBV19; clone_size: once; j_call: TRBJ1-1; cdr3_nt: TGTGCCAGTAGTACTACCGCGGGCACTGAAGCTTTCTTT; cdr3_aa: CASSTTAGTEAFF
d_call: NA; v_call: TRBV19; clone_size: NA; j_call: TRBJ1-2; cdr3_nt: TGTGCCAGTATCGCAGGGCATGGGGCTGGCTACACCTTC; cdr3_aa: CASIAGHGAGYTF
d_call: NA; v_call: TRBV29-1; clone_size: NA; j_call: TRBJ1-3; cdr3_nt: TGCAGCGCAGGCGACAGTTCCTCTGGAAACACCATATATTTT; cdr3_aa: CSAGDSSSGNTIYF
d_call: TRBD2; v_call: TRBV27; clone_size: few; j_call: TRBJ2-7; cdr3_nt: TGTGCCAGCAGTATCAAGACTAGCTCATACGAGCAGTACTTC; cdr3_aa: CASSIKTSSYEQYF
d_call: NA; v_call: TRBV18; clone_size: NA; j_call: TRBJ1-1; cdr3_nt: TGTGCCAGCTCACCCGAAGGACGGCTCACTGAAGCTTTCTTT; cdr3_aa: CASSPEGRLTEAFF
d_call: NA; v_call: TRBV28; clone_size: NA; j_call: TRBJ2-7; cdr3_nt: TGTGTTACGGCCGAGGGCTCCTACGAGCAGTACTTC; cdr3_aa: CVTAEGSYEQYF
d_call: NA; v_call: TRBV2; clone_size: NA; j_call: TRBJ2-7; cdr3_nt: TGTGCCAGCAGTGACCACGAGGGATACGAGCAGTACTTC; cdr3_aa: CASSDHEGYEQYF
d_call: NA; v_call: TRBV18; clone_size: many; j_call: TRBJ2-7; cdr3_nt: TGTGCCAGCTCACCAATTTCAAACCCCTACGAGCAGTACTTC; cdr3_aa: CASSPISNPYEQYF
d_call: NA; v_call: TRBV28; clone_size: NA; j_call: TRBJ1-1; cdr3_nt: TGTGCCAGCAGTATTCTTAACACTGAAGCTTTCTTT; cdr3_aa: CASSILNTEAFF
d_call: NA; v_call: TRBV19; clone_size: NA; j_call: TRBJ2-6; cdr3_nt: TGTGCCAGTAGTACCCCTGGGGCGGGGGCCAACGTCCTGACTTTC; cdr3_aa: CASSTPGAGANVLTF
d_call: NA; v_call: TRBV30; clone_size: many; j_call: TRBJ1-6; cdr3_nt: TGTGCCTGGAGTGGTAGGGCCTTCTATAATTCACCCCTCCACTTT; cdr3_aa: CAWSGRAFYNSPLHF
d_call: NA; v_call: TRBV10-3; clone_size: few; j_call: TRBJ1-1; cdr3_nt: TGTGCCATCGCCCGACAGGACGACACTGAAGCTTTCTTT; cdr3_aa: CAIARQDDTEAFF
d_call: TRBD2; v_call: TRBV5-1; clone_size: once; j_call: TRBJ2-7; cdr3_nt: TGCGCCAGCAGCTTGGGGACTAGTGAGTCCTACGAGCAGTACTTC; cdr3_aa: CASSLGTSESYEQYF
d_call: TRBD2; v_call: TRBV5-6; clone_size: NA; j_call: TRBJ2-3; cdr3_nt: TGTGCCAGCAGCTTTCGAGCGGGAGCTGGGTCAGATACGCAGTATTTT; cdr3_aa: CASSFRAGAGSDTQYF
d_call: NA; v_call: TRBV7-2; clone_size: NA; j_call: TRBJ2-1; cdr3_nt: TGTGCCAGCAGCTCACCGGGACCCCACAATGAGCAGTTCTTC; cdr3_aa: CASSSPGPHNEQFF
d_call: TRBD2; v_call: TRBV4-2; clone_size: NA; j_call: TRBJ2-7; cdr3_nt: TGTGCCAGCAGCCAAGGGACTAGCGGGGACTACGAGCAGTACTTC; cdr3_aa: CASSQGTSGDYEQYF
d_call: TRBD2; v_call: TRBV5-6; clone_size: NA; j_call: TRBJ2-1; cdr3_nt: TGTGCCAGCAGCTCCGTACGACTAGCGTACAATGAGCAGTTCTTC; cdr3_aa: CASSSVRLAYNEQFF
d_call: NA; v_call: TRBV28; clone_size: NA; j_call: TRBJ1-4; cdr3_nt: TGTGCCAGCAGTTTTATTCGAGGAGAAAAACTGTTTTTT; cdr3_aa: CASSFIRGEKLFF
d_call: TRBD2; v_call: TRBV5-1; clone_size: NA; j_call: TRBJ2-1; cdr3_nt: TGCGCCAGCAGCTTGGCGACGACTAGCGGCGGTGAGCAGTTCTTC; cdr3_aa: CASSLATTSGGEQFF
d_call: NA; v_call: TRBV18; clone_size: few; j_call: TRBJ2-1; cdr3_nt: TGTGCCAGCTCAGAACAGGGATATGAGCAGTTCTTC; cdr3_aa: CASSEQGYEQFF
d_call: NA; v_call: TRBV11-3; clone_size: NA; j_call: TRBJ1-4; cdr3_nt: TGTGCCAGCAGCTTCCGGGGTTGGGATGAAAAACTGTTTTTT; cdr3_aa: CASSFRGWDEKLFF
d_call: NA; v_call: TRBV18; clone_size: many; j_call: TRBJ2-1; cdr3_nt: TGTGCCAGCTCACCACTCTCCCCGGCACAAAGCTCCTACAATGAGCAGTTCTTC; cdr3_aa: CASSPLSPAQSSYNEQFF
d_call: TRBD2; v_call: TRBV29-1; clone_size: NA; j_call: TRBJ2-7; cdr3_nt: TGCAGCGTTGAATCGGGAGGGGGAGGCTACGAGCAGTACTTC; cdr3_aa: CSVESGGGGYEQYF
d_call: NA; v_call: TRBV30; clone_size: NA; j_call: TRBJ1-3; cdr3_nt: TGTGCCTGGAGTAAGACAGTCCCTGGAAACACCATATATTTT; cdr3_aa: CAWSKTVPGNTIYF
d_call: NA; v_call: TRBV4-3; clone_size: NA; j_call: TRBJ1-2; cdr3_nt: TGCGCCAGCAGCCAAGTGACAGGTGCCTATGGCTACACCTTC; cdr3_aa: CASSQVTGAYGYTF
d_call: TRBD1; v_call: TRBV27; clone_size: NA; j_call: TRBJ1-1; cdr3_nt: TGTGCCAGCAGTTTGGGGACAGGGGTGAACACTGAAGCTTTCTTT; cdr3_aa: CASSLGTGVNTEAFF
d_call: TRBD2; v_call: TRBV9; clone_size: NA; j_call: TRBJ2-2; cdr3_nt: TGTGCCAGCAGCGTCGGACTAGCGGGAGCTCCCGGGGAGCTGTTTTTT; cdr3_aa: CASSVGLAGAPGELFF
d_call: NA; v_call: TRBV2; clone_size: once; j_call: TRBJ1-5; cdr3_nt: TGTGCCAGCCTACGGGACGGCTTTGGGGGCAATCAGCCCCAGCATTTT; cdr3_aa: CASLRDGFGGNQPQHF
d_call: NA; v_call: TRBV10-3; clone_size: NA; j_call: TRBJ2-5; cdr3_nt: TGTGCCATCAGTGAGTCTGGGGGGCTCGGGACCCAGTACTTC; cdr3_aa: CAISESGGLGTQYF
d_call: NA; v_call: TRBV4-3; clone_size: NA; j_call: TRBJ2-7; cdr3_nt: TGCGCCAGCAGCCAGGGAAGCGTGTACGAGCAGTACTTC; cdr3_aa: CASSQGSVYEQYF
d_call: NA; v_call: TRBV11-2; clone_size: few; j_call: TRBJ2-5; cdr3_nt: TGTGCCAGCAGCTTAGGGGGGATGGAGACCCAGTACTTC; cdr3_aa: CASSLGGMETQYF
d_call: NA; v_call: TRBV5-5; clone_size: NA; j_call: TRBJ1-2; cdr3_nt: TGTGCCAGCAGCGGGGGCCTCTCGGAGGGCTATGGCTACACCTTC; cdr3_aa: CASSGGLSEGYGYTF
d_call: TRBD1; v_call: TRBV6-4; clone_size: few; j_call: TRBJ2-3; cdr3_nt: TGTGCCAGCAGCGAGGGACAGGGGGCGATAGATACGCAGTATTTT; cdr3_aa: CASSEGQGAIDTQYF
d_call: NA; v_call: TRBV6-5; clone_size: NA; j_call: TRBJ2-7; cdr3_nt: TGTGCCAGCAGGAAAACAGGAGTAAACTCCTACGAGCAGTACTTC; cdr3_aa: CASRKTGVNSYEQYF
d_call: NA; v_call: TRBV10-1; clone_size: NA; j_call: TRBJ2-7; cdr3_nt: TGCGCCAGCAGTGGTCAGGGACTTAACGAGCAGTACTTC; cdr3_aa: CASSGQGLNEQYF